These T cell receptor beta chains were read from a single sample in a study of shared clonotypes between healthy human individuals. Sequenced by immunoSEQ multiplex PCR; TCRdb stores in-frame clones only, minus some. The sample lists 2 million to 2.5 million clones; approximately 96% were seen once. The sample taken for sequencing was naive CD4+ T cells sorted from blood. These receptors all stem from a man aged 18 to 29 in good health. Each CDR3 is given with its conserved first and last residue. D genes are given only for firm matches. Size is stated for part of the rows, as once, few or many counts, or as a class when the clone is expanded.

d_call: TRBD2
j_call: TRBJ2-3
clone_size: .
v_call: TRBV7-2
cdr3_nt: TGTGCCAGCAGCTTAAGGCGGGAGACTACAGATACGCAGTATTTT
cdr3_aa: CASSLRRETTDTQYF

d_call: TRBD2
j_call: TRBJ2-3
clone_size: .
v_call: TRBV7-8
cdr3_nt: TGTGCCAGCAGCCAATGGACTAGCGGAGCCTCAGATACGCAGTATTTT
cdr3_aa: CASSQWTSGASDTQYF

d_call: TRBD1
j_call: TRBJ1-1
clone_size: .
v_call: TRBV19
cdr3_nt: TGTGCCAGTACTCAGGGGGTAGGGACTGAAGCTTTCTTT
cdr3_aa: CASTQGVGTEAFF

d_call: .
j_call: TRBJ2-2
clone_size: .
v_call: TRBV6-1
cdr3_nt: TGTGCCAGCAGTACAGGAGTGAACACCGGGGAGCTGTTTTTT
cdr3_aa: CASSTGVNTGELFF

d_call: .
j_call: TRBJ2-3
clone_size: .
v_call: TRBV6-5
cdr3_nt: TGTGCCAGCAGCCTCCTTCCAGGGGGCACAGATACGCAGTATTTT
cdr3_aa: CASSLLPGGTDTQYF

d_call: TRBD2
j_call: TRBJ2-1
clone_size: .
v_call: TRBV29-1
cdr3_nt: TGCAGCGTCCACACAAGACTAGCGGACAATGAGCAGTTCTTC
cdr3_aa: CSVHTRLADNEQFF

d_call: TRBD1
j_call: TRBJ1-1
clone_size: .
v_call: TRBV14
cdr3_nt: TGTGCCAGCAGCCAAGAGCCGAACAGGGGGCTGGGCACTGAAGCTTTCTTT
cdr3_aa: CASSQEPNRGLGTEAFF

d_call: .
j_call: TRBJ1-5
clone_size: .
v_call: TRBV7-3
cdr3_nt: TGTGCCAGCAGCTTAAGCAGGGATCAGCCCCAGCATTTT
cdr3_aa: CASSLSRDQPQHF

d_call: .
j_call: TRBJ1-6
clone_size: .
v_call: TRBV5-4
cdr3_nt: TGTGCCAGCAGCTCCCTGATTCGGGGGCCCCTCCACTTT
cdr3_aa: CASSSLIRGPLHF

d_call: .
j_call: TRBJ2-3
clone_size: .
v_call: TRBV9
cdr3_nt: TGTGCCAGCAGCGTATTTTCGGATATTGGGGCAGATACGCAGTATTTT
cdr3_aa: CASSVFSDIGADTQYF

d_call: .
j_call: TRBJ2-5
clone_size: .
v_call: TRBV5-4
cdr3_nt: TGTGCCAGCAGCTTGTTAGGGGGTTACCAAGAGACCCAGTACTTC
cdr3_aa: CASSLLGGYQETQYF

d_call: .
j_call: TRBJ2-7
clone_size: once
v_call: TRBV5-1
cdr3_nt: TGCGCCAGCAGCCCGGAACGGGGGCGCTCCTACGAGCAGTACTTC
cdr3_aa: CASSPERGRSYEQYF

d_call: .
j_call: TRBJ2-3
clone_size: .
v_call: TRBV6-1
cdr3_nt: TGTGCCAGCAGTGAACTGAGGAATACGCAGTATTTT
cdr3_aa: CASSELRNTQYF

d_call: .
j_call: TRBJ2-7
clone_size: .
v_call: TRBV7-9
cdr3_nt: TGTGCCAGCAGCTCATCACAGCTCTACGAGCAGTACTTC
cdr3_aa: CASSSSQLYEQYF

d_call: TRBD1
j_call: TRBJ2-2
clone_size: .
v_call: TRBV28
cdr3_nt: TGTGCCAGCCTCCTAGGCGTATACAGGGGCACCGGGGAGCTGTTTTTT
cdr3_aa: CASLLGVYRGTGELFF

d_call: .
j_call: TRBJ2-1
clone_size: .
v_call: TRBV2
cdr3_nt: TGTGCCAGCAGTCCATTACGCGAGCAGTTCTTC
cdr3_aa: CASSPLREQFF

d_call: .
j_call: TRBJ2-7
clone_size: .
v_call: TRBV4-1
cdr3_nt: TGCGCCAGCAGCCAAGCCTTGACAGTTTTTTCCTACGAGCAGTACTTC
cdr3_aa: CASSQALTVFSYEQYF

d_call: TRBD1
j_call: TRBJ1-2
clone_size: .
v_call: TRBV19
cdr3_nt: TGTGCCAGTAGCTCCGGGACAGTCTTTCAGTATGGCTACACCTTC
cdr3_aa: CASSSGTVFQYGYTF